The rows below give T cell receptor beta chains drawn from one sample of a study of Graves' ophthalmopathy and Graves' hyperthyroidism. TCRdb used MiXCR to reprocess the multiplex PCR reads, holding one entry per CDR3 protein. The sample has almost 750,000 distinct CDR3 sequences, 35% to 50% seen once; the top ten hold about 40%. The sample comprised peripheral blood. These receptor sequences come from an adult man with Graves' ophthalmopathy. Each CDR3 is given with its conserved first and last residue. The D gene is left open where the match is weak. Where a row states a size, it is once, few, many or the class of an expanded clone; other rows omit it.

>.|TRBV7-9|TRBJ1-2|.|14
TGTGCCAGCAGCTTAAGGAGGAAGTCTCATGGCTACACCTTC
CASSLRRKSHGYTF
>.|TRBV2|TRBJ2-5|.|14
TGTGCCAGCAGTTCTGGGGGTCTGGCGGAGACCCAGTACTTC
CASSSGGLAETQYF
>.|TRBV25-1|TRBJ2-5|TRBD1|14
TGTGCCAGCAGAGACAGGGGCGGACAAGAGACCCAGTACTTC
CASRDRGGQETQYF
>many|TRBV12-3/TRBV12-4|TRBJ1-5|.|14
TGTGCCAGCAGTCCAACCGGGGGGATGCAGCCCCAGCATTTT
CASSPTGGMQPQHF
>many|TRBV29-1|TRBJ2-7|.|13
TGCAGCGTTGCAGGGCTAAACTTTTACGAGCAGTACTTC
CSVAGLNFYEQYF
>.|TRBV5-5|TRBJ1-2|.|14
TGTGCCAGCAGCCCCACCCCCTCGAACTATGGCTACACCTTC
CASSPTPSNYGYTF
>.|TRBV29-1|TRBJ1-2|.|12
TGCAGCGTGGGAGGCAGGGGCAGGGGTTATACCTTC
CSVGGRGRGYTF
>many|TRBV7-6|TRBJ1-6|TRBD1|15
TGTGCCAGCAGCTCACAGGGGTCTGGCAATTCACCCCTCCACTTT
CASSSQGSGNSPLHF
>.|TRBV29-1|TRBJ1-3|TRBD1|13
TGCAGCGTCAACAGGGGACCTGGAAACACCATATATTTT
CSVNRGPGNTIYF
>few|TRBV19|TRBJ1-2|TRBD1|15
TGTGCCAGTAGCAGTCCGGACAGGATTAACTATGGCTACACCTTC
CASSSPDRINYGYTF
>.|TRBV29-1|TRBJ1-2|.|13
TGCAGCGTTGACGAGCAAGGTGGCTATGGCTACACCTTC
CSVDEQGGYGYTF
>many|TRBV15|TRBJ1-6|.|17
TGTGCCACCAGCAGAGATAGTGCCGGGACCCGAAATTCACCCCTCCACTTT
CATSRDSAGTRNSPLHF
>.|TRBV10-3|TRBJ2-7|.|14
TGTGCCATCAGCGCCGTCAGAGACACCGCCGAGCAGTACTTC
CAISAVRDTAEQYF
>.|TRBV2|TRBJ2-5|.|18
TGTGCCAGCAGCCTCTCCCCCCCCAGGGTCGGAAACCAAGAGACCCAGTACTTC
CASSLSPPRVGNQETQYF
>.|TRBV7-2|TRBJ1-1|.|14
TGTGCCAGCTCACCACGGGGGAGGGGGACTGAAGCTTTCTTT
CASSPRGRGTEAFF
>few|TRBV20-1|TRBJ1-4|.|13
TGCAGTGCTAAGGCCCTAGGGAGGGAAAAACTGTTTTTT
CSAKALGREKLFF
>.|TRBV9|TRBJ1-3|.|16
TGTGCCAGCAGCTTGGGGGGTCAGCCCTCTGGAAACACCATATATTTT
CASSLGGQPSGNTIYF
>.|TRBV5-1|TRBJ2-2|.|17
TGCGCCAGCAGCCAAGAGGTGGCAGGGAGTAACACCGGGGAGCTGTTTTTT
CASSQEVAGSNTGELFF
>.|TRBV4-2|TRBJ1-3|.|15
TGTGCCAGCAGTATGACTCCGAACTCTGGAAACACCATATATTTT
CASSMTPNSGNTIYF
>.|TRBV24-1|TRBJ1-5|.|13
TGTGCCTGGAGTGCAACAGGGATTCAGCCCCAGCATTTT
CAWSATGIQPQHF
>.|TRBV20-1|TRBJ2-3|.|17
TGCAGTGCTAGAGGCCCCGCCCTAGCGCTCAGCACAGATACGCAGTATTTT
CSARGPALALSTDTQYF
>few|TRBV5-6|TRBJ2-7|.|13
TGTGCCAGCAGCTTGCCAGGGATCTACGAGCAGTACTTC
CASSLPGIYEQYF
>.|TRBV20-1|TRBJ2-7|.|13
TGCAGTGTCCCGGGAGAGGGCGCCTACGAGCAGTACTTC
CSVPGEGAYEQYF
>.|TRBV29-1|TRBJ1-6|.|14
TGCAGCGTTGTCCCGGGGGGCAGGGGATCACCCCTCCACTTT
CSVVPGGRGSPLHF
>.|TRBV4-2|TRBJ2-3|TRBD2|17
TGTGCCAGCAGCAGCACTAGCGGGGGGACCAGCACAGATACGCAGTATTTT
CASSSTSGGTSTDTQYF
>few|TRBV7-9|TRBJ1-2|.|13
TGTGCCAGCAGCCAAGTACGGGACTATGGCTACACCTTT
CASSQVRDYGYTF
>.|TRBV6-1|TRBJ2-5|.|12
TGTGCCAGCAGTTACGATATGGAGACCCAGTACTTC
CASSYDMETQYF
>few|TRBV25-1|TRBJ2-2|.|15
TGTGCCAGCAGGAGGACGAGAACCAACACCGGGGAGCTGTTTTTT
CASRRTRTNTGELFF
>.|TRBV20-1|TRBJ2-7|.|14
TGCAGTGCTAGAAAGGCAGGGAGCTCCTACGAGCAGTACTTC
CSARKAGSSYEQYF
>.|TRBV4-1|TRBJ2-5|.|15
TGCGCCAGCAGCCAAGAATGGGGTTTTTTTGAGACCCAGTACTTC
CASSQEWGFFETQYF
>.|TRBV24-1|TRBJ2-3|TRBD2|14
TGTGCCACCAGTGCTCGGGGGGGCCAAGATACGCAGTATTTT
CATSARGGQDTQYF
>.|TRBV7-9|TRBJ1-4|.|15
TGTGCCAGCAGCCCGCAACAAATTTTTAATGAAAAACTGTTTTTT
CASSPQQIFNEKLFF
>.|TRBV10-3|TRBJ2-7|.|15
TGTGCCAGCAGCCTAGGGTCCGCCGGCCACTACGAGCAGTACTTC
CASSLGSAGHYEQYF